A selection of T cell receptor beta chains follows, all from one sample in a study of T cell responses to AZD1222 COVID-19 vaccine. TCRdb keeps only in-frame clones here, not all; method: immunoSEQ multiplex PCR. The data contain approximately 98,000 clones, around 84% of them singletons. The sample in question was peripheral blood, obtained on day 0 of AZD1222 vaccination. Receptors originate from an adult in good health. Both conserved end residues are part of each CDR3. D genes are given only for firm matches. The size field is filled for only some rows; it gives once, few, many or a size class.

D	J	size	V	DNA	CDR3
TRBD1	TRBJ1-4	-	TRBV7-9	TGTGCCAGCAGCTTACCAGGGGGTTATGAAAAACTGTTTTTT	CASSLPGGYEKLFF
-	TRBJ2-5	few	TRBV3-1/TRBV3-2	TGTGCCAGCAGCCAAGATCGATTACTAGGTGGTGAGACCCAGTACTTC	CASSQDRLLGGETQYF
TRBD2	TRBJ2-1	-	TRBV7-2	TGTGCCAGCAGTACAAATTTAGCGGGGTGGGGCGATGAGCAGTTCTTC	CASSTNLAGWGDEQFF
-	TRBJ1-5	-	TRBV7-2	TGTGCCAGCAGTTTAACAGGGTGGGGGAATCAGCCCCAGCATTTT	CASSLTGWGNQPQHF
-	TRBJ1-1	-	TRBV7-9	TGTGCCAGCAGCTCAGATTCGGCACGCACTGAAGCTTTCTTT	CASSSDSARTEAFF
TRBD1	TRBJ2-2	-	TRBV19	TGTGCCAGTAGTACTCGGGACAGGGGGTTTAGCGGGGAGCTGTTTTTT	CASSTRDRGFSGELFF
-	TRBJ2-1	-	TRBV5-6	TGTGCCAGCATAGGGAATTACAATGAGCAGTTCTTC	CASIGNYNEQFF
-	TRBJ1-1	-	TRBV2	TGTGCCAGCAGTTCTGAGGGGGGCCGGGCCATTGAAGCTTTCTTT	CASSSEGGRAIEAFF
-	TRBJ2-3	few	TRBV7-8	TGTGCCAGCAGCTTAGACGGGGGGCGCTCCCTTCCCAGCACAGATACGCAGTATTTT	CASSLDGGRSLPSTDTQYF
-	TRBJ1-5	-	TRBV9	TGTGCCAGCAGCCCCACAGACAGGTCCGATCAGCCCCAGCATTTT	CASSPTDRSDQPQHF
TRBD1	TRBJ1-6	-	TRBV3-1/TRBV3-2	TGTGCCAGCAGCCACTCAGGGGGCAGGTATAATTCACCCCTCCACTTT	CASSHSGGRYNSPLHF
-	TRBJ2-3	-	TRBV6-5	TGTGCCAGCAGTCCTAATGCAGATACGCAGTATTTT	CASSPNADTQYF
-	TRBJ1-2	-	TRBV20-1	TGCAGTGCTAGTAGGACCATTCGAGGGGGCTACACCTTC	CSASRTIRGGYTF
-	TRBJ1-3	-	TRBV2	TGTGCCAGCTCCCAAACACTCCCCTCTGGAAACACCATATATTTT	CASSQTLPSGNTIYF
-	TRBJ2-1	-	TRBV7-3	TGTGCCAGCAGCTTAAGGGCGGGGCTGGGGGACAATGAGCAGTTCTTC	CASSLRAGLGDNEQFF
TRBD1	TRBJ2-3	-	TRBV6-2/TRBV6-3	TGTGCCAGCAGGTACAGGGGGTGGGCGGATACGCAGTATTTT	CASRYRGWADTQYF
TRBD2	TRBJ2-5	-	TRBV24-1	TGTGCCACCCGGGCGGCAGCGGGGCCAGAGACCCAGTACTTC	CATRAAAGPETQYF
-	TRBJ1-2	-	TRBV6-5	TGTGCCAGCAGTTACTCTGGAGGCAGGGGTTATGGCTACACCTTC	CASSYSGGRGYGYTF
-	TRBJ1-5	-	TRBV28	TGTGCCAGCAGCCAAAACGCGGGTGACGTCAATCAGCCCCAGCATTTT	CASSQNAGDVNQPQHF
TRBD1	TRBJ1-5	-	TRBV2	TGTGCCAGCGGAAGACAGGGTTCGGCCAATCAGCCCCAGCATTTT	CASGRQGSANQPQHF
-	TRBJ1-6	-	TRBV6-1	TGTGCCAGCAGTGAAGCGGTAGGAGACGGAAATAATTCACCCCTCCACTTT	CASSEAVGDGNNSPLHF
TRBD1	TRBJ1-2	-	TRBV15	TGTGCCACCAGCACCGGATGGGACAGGGTGGGCTACACCTTC	CATSTGWDRVGYTF